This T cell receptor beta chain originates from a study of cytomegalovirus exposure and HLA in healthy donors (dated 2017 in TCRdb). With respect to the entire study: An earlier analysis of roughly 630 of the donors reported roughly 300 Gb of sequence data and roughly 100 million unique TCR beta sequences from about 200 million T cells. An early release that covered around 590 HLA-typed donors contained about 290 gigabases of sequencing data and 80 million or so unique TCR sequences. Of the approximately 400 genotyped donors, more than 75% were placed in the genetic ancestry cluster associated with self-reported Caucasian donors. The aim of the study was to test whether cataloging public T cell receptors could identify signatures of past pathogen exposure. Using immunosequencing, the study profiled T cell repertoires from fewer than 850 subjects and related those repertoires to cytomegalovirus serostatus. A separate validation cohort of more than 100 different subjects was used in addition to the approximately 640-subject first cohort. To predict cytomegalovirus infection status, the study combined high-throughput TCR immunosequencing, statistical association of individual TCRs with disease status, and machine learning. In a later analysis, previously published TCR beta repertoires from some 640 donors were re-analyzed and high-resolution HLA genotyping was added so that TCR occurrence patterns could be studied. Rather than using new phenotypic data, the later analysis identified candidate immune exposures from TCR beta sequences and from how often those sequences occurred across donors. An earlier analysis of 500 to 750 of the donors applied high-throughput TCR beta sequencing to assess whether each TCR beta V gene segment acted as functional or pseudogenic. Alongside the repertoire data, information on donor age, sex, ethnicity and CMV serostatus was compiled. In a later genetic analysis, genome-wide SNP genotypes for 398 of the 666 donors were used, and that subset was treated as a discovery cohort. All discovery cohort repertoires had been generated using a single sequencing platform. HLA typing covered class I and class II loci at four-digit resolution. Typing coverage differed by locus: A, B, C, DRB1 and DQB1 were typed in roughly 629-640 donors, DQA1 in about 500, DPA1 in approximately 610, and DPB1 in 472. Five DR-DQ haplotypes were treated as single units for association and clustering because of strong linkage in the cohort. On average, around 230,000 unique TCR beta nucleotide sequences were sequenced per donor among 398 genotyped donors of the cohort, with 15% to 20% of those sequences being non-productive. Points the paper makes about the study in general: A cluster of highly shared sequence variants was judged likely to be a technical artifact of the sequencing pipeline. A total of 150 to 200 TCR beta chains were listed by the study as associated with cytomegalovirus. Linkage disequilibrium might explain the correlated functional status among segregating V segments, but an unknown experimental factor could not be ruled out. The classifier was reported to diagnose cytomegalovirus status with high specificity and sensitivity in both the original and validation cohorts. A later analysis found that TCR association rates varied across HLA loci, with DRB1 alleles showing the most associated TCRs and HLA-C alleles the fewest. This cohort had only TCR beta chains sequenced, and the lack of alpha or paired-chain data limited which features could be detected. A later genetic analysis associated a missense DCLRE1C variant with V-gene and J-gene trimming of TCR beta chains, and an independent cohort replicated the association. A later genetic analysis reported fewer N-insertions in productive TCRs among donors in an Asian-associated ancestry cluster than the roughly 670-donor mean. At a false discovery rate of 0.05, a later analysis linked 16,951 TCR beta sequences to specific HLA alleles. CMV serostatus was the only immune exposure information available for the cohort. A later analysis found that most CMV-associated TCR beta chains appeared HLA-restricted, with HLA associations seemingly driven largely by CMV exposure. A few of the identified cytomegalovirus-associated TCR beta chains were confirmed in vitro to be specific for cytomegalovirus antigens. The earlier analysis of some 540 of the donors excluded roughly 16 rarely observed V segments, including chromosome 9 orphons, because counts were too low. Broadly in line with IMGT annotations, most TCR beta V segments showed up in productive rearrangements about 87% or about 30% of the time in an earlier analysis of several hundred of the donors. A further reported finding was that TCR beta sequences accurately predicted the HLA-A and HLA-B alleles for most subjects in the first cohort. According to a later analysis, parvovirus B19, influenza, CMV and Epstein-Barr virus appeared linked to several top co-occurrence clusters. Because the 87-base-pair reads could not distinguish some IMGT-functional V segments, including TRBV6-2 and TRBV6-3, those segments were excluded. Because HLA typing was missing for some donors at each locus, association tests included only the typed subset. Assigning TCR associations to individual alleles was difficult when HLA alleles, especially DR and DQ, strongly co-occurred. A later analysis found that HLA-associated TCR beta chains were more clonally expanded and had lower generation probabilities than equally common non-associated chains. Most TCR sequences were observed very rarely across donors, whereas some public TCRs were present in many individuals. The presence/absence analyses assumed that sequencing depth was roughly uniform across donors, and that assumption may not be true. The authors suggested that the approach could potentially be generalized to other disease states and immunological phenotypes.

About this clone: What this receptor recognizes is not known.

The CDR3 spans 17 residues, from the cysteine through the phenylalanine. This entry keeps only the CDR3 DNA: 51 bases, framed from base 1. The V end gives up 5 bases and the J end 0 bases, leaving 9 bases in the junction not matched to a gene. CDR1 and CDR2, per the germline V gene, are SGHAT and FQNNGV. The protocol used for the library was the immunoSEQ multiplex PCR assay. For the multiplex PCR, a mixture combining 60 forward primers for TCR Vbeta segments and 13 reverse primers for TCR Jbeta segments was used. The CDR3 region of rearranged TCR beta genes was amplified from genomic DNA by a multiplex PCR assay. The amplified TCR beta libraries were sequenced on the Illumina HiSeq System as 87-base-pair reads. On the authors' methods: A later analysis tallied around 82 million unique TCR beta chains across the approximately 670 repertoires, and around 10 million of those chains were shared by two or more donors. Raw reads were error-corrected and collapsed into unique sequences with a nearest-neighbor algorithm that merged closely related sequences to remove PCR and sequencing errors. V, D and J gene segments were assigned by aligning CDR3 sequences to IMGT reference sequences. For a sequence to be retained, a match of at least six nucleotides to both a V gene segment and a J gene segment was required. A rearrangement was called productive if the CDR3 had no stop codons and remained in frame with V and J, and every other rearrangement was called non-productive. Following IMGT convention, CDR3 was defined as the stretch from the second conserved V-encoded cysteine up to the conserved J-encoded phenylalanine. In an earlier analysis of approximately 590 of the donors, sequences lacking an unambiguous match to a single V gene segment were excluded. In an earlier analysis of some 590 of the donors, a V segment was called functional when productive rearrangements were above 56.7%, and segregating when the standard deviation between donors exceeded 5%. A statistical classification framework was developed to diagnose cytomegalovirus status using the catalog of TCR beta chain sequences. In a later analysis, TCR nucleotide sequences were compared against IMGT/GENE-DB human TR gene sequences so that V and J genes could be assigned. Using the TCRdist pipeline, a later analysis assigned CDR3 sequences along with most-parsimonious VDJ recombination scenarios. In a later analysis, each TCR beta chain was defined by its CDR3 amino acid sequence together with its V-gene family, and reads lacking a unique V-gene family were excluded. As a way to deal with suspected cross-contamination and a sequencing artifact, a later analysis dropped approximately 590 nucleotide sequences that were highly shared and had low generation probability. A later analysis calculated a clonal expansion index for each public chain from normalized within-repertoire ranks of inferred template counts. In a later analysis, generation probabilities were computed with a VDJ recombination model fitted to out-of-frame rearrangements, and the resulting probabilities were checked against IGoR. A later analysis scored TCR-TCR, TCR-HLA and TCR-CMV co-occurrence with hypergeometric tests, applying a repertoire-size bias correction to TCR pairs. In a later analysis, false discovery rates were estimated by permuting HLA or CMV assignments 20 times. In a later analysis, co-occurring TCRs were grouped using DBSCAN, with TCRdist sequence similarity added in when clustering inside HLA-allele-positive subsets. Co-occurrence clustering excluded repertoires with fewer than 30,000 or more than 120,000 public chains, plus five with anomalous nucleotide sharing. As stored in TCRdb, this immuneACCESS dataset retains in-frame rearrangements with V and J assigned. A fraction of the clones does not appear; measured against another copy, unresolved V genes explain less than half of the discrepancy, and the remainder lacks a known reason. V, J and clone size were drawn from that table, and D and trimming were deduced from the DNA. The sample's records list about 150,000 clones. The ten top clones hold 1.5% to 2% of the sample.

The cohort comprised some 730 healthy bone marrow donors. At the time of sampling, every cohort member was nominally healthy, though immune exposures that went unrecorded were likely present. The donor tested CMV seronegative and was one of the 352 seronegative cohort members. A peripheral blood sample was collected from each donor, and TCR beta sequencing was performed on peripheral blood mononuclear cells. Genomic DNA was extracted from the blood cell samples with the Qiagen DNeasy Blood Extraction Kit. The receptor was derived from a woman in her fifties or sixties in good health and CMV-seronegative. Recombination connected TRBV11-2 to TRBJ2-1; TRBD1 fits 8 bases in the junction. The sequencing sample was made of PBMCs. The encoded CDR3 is CASSPGTGSSSYNEQFF. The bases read TGTGCCAGCAGCCCTGGGACAGGTTCCAGCTCCTACAATGAGCAGTTCTTC.